The 26 T cell receptor beta chains given below trace back to one sample, sequenced in a study of shared clonotypes between healthy human individuals. The protocol was immunoSEQ multiplex PCR, while the TCRdb copy is restricted to in-frame clones and leaves out a portion. There are about 800,000 clones in the sample; around 96% occur only once, and roughly 0.23% lies in the top ten. Naivety among CD8 cells was defined by CD45RO negativity and positive CCR7 selection, thereby excluding terminally differentiated effector memory CD45RA+ cells. The sequenced sample was naive CD8+ T cells sorted from blood. All receptors come from a man aged 30 to 39 in good health.

With respect to this clone: Other DNA sequences within the sample encode an identical CDR3. The CDR3 DNA is TGTGCCAGCAGCGCGGAAGGAGCTAATGAAAAACTGTTTTTT. The encoded protein is CASSAEGANEKLFF. This sequence joins TRBV9 and TRBJ1-4; D remains ambiguous. Germline lookup yields CDR1 SGDLS and CDR2 YYNGEE. This CDR3 is built from 14 residues. V shed 3 bases and J shed 3 bases, with 9 bases lying between them. Filled out from reference TRBV9 and TRBJ1-4, the complete variable domain reads DSGVTQTPKHLITATGQRVTLRCSPRSGDLSVYWYQQSLDQGLQFLIQYYNGEERAKGNILERFSAQQFPDLHSELNLSSLELGDSALYFCASSAEGANEKLFFGSGTQLSVL.

The chain combines TRBV27 with TRBJ1-2, with a tentative D call TRBD1 (5 bases). Germline V CDR1 and CDR2: MNHEY, SMNVEV (reference sequence). The V gene lost 5 bases and the J gene lost 5 bases, with 18 bases spanning the gap. There are 15 residues in the CDR3. In DNA, the CDR3 is TGTGCCAGCAGTCCTACGAGTGGGGGTTGGTATGGCTACACCTTC. Translated, it gives CASSPTSGGWYGYTF.

The J gene is TRBJ2-1, the V gene TRBV30; 11 bases fit TRBD2. The CDR3 loop spans 14 amino acids. The germline CDR1 and CDR2 sequences are GTSNPN and SVGIG (reference sequence). J was trimmed by 8 bases and V by 2 bases; bases with no gene match: 5. The DNA for the CDR3 is TGTGCCTGGAGTTGGGTAGCGGGAGGGGATGAGCAGTTCTTC. Its translation is CAWSWVAGGDEQFF.

The V and J genes are TRBV14 and TRBJ2-7, with TRBD2 matching 10 bases. Germline V CDR1 and CDR2: SGHDN, FVKESK. J was trimmed by 8 bases and V by 3 bases; bases with no gene match: 10. The CDR3 consists of 15 residues. The CDR3 spells CASSQFLAGVPQQYF. The CDR3 bases are TGTGCCAGCAGCCAGTTTCTAGCGGGAGTGCCTCAGCAGTACTTC. Full variable domain (rest looked up from reference TRBV14 and TRBJ2-7): EAGVTQFPSHSVIEKGQTVTLRCDPISGHDNLYWYRRVMGKEIKFLLHFVKESKQDESGMPNNRFLAERTGGTYSTLKVQPAELEDSGVYFCASSQFLAGVPQQYFGPGTRLTVT.

The chain links TRBV7-6 to TRBJ2-2; 7 bases align to TRBD1. The CDR3 runs to 15 residues. V lost 4 bases and J lost 6; bases outside the gene matches: 8. CDR1 and CDR2 from the germline V gene are SGHVS and FNYEAQ. Here the CDR3 DNA reads TGTGCCAGCAGCTCCCGAGACAGGGATCCCGGGGAGCTGTTTTTT. Protein sequence: CASSSRDRDPGELFF.

For this clone: A clone one base away is much larger, so this may be a read error. Other DNA sequences in this specimen translate into the identical CDR3. The V gene is TRBV9, the J gene TRBJ2-1; D uncertain. Trimming removed 5 bases at V and 6 bases at J, with 3 bases between. Germline CDR1 SGDLS, CDR2 YYNGEE. CDR3 size: 10 residues. The CDR3 sequence: CASRGNEQFF. CDR3 bases: TGTGCCAGCAGGGGCAATGAGCAGTTCTTC.

CDR3 nucleotide sequence: TGTGCCAGCAGTCTAGACCCGGAGGGCGAGCAGTACTTC. This codes for CASSLDPEGEQYF. The rearrangement links TRBV5-6 to TRBJ2-7, with TRBD2 as a possible D gene (6 bases). The CDR3 runs 13 residues. Trimming removed 5 bases from V and 6 bases from J, with 15 bases in between. CDR1 and CDR2 (germline): SGHDT, YYEEEE.

This chain links TRBV29-1 with TRBJ2-7; TRBD2 aligns across 10 bases. Per germline, CDR1 SQVTM and CDR2 ANQGSEA. CDR3 length equals 14 residues. The V and J ends lost 2 bases and 4 bases, in that order; junction bases with no gene match: 5. Written as DNA, the CDR3 is TGCAGCGTTGAACTAGCGGGAGTTCTGTACGAGCAGTACTTC. As protein: CSVELAGVLYEQYF.

In its sample, this clone was seen a few times. This CDR3 is CASRLAGAHEQYF. DNA of the CDR3: TGTGCCAGTAGACTAGCGGGAGCCCACGAGCAGTACTTC. V and J are TRBV19 and TRBJ2-7; 11 bases are shared with TRBD2. Germline CDR1 LNHDA, CDR2 SQIVND (reference sequence). Losses at the gene ends were 6 bases for V and 5 bases for J; bases not matched to a gene: 3. CDR3 size: 13 residues.

For this clone: The junction departs from germline at one end; a sequencing error may be responsible. The chain couples TRBV27 to TRBJ2-1; 10 nucleotides agree with TRBD2. The CDR3 is 16 amino acids. Germline lookup yields CDR1 MNHEY and CDR2 SMNVEV (reference sequence). The CDR3 reads CASSLIAGGWVNEQLF. The CDR3, as DNA: TGTGCCAGCAGTTTAATAGCGGGGGGCTGGGTGAATGAGCAGCTCTTC.

In this sample, this clone turned up a few times. This sequence joins TRBV29-1 and TRBJ2-7; 9 positions agree with TRBD1. Trimming at V came to 7 bases and at J to 5 bases, leaving 6 bases not matched to a gene. The CDR3 length is 12 residues. In germline, CDR1 is SQVTM, CDR2 ANQGSEA. The CDR3 is CSARDREDEQYF. CDR3 DNA sequence: TGCAGCGCCCGGGACAGGGAGGACGAGCAGTACTTC.

This clone was observed once. V gene TRBV27 combines with J gene TRBJ2-1, with D perhaps matching TRBD2 (5 bases). There are 13 residues in the CDR3. Per germline, CDR1 MNHEY and CDR2 SMNVEV (reference sequence). Trimming removed 6 bases from V and 3 bases from J, with 9 bases in between. CDR3 residues: CASRAGGYNEQFF. The CDR3 DNA reads as TGTGCCAGCAGGGCGGGCGGCTACAATGAGCAGTTCTTC.

The V gene is TRBV6-6, the J gene TRBJ1-1; 7 bases match TRBD1. The CDR3 totals 15 residues. V lost 4 bases and J lost 0; bases outside the gene matches: 5. Germline loops: CDR1 MNHNY, CDR2 SVGAGI (reference sequence). The CDR3 bases are TGTGCCAGCAGTTCAAGACAGGGAATGAACACTGAAGCTTTCTTT. This gives the protein CASSSRQGMNTEAFF.

This clone occurred once. The chain employs TRBV29-1 and TRBJ2-1; D is perhaps TRBD1 or TRBD2 (5 bases each). The V end was cut by 1 base, the J end by 5 bases, with 21 bases between. Germline values: CDR1 SQVTM, CDR2 ANQGSEA. There are 17 residues in the CDR3. In DNA form, the CDR3 reads TGCAGCGTTGAAGGGACCTTTGGGGGAGAGACTGACAATGAGCAGTTCTTC. This translates into CSVEGTFGGETDNEQFF.

This rearrangement joins TRBV4-3 to TRBJ2-1; D remains unclear. Germline CDR1 is LGHNA and CDR2 is YSLEER. The length of the CDR3 is 15 residues. V was cut by 0 bases and J by 7 bases, with 13 bases left in between. CDR3 sequence (DNA): TGCGCCAGCAGCCAAGATCGGTACCTAGGGAATGAGCAGTTCTTC. Protein: CASSQDRYLGNEQFF.

The J gene is TRBJ2-7, the V gene TRBV29-1; 8 nucleotides agree with TRBD2. Germline V lookup: CDR1 SQVTM, CDR2 ANQGSEA. V lost 1 base to trimming and J lost 1 base; unmatched junction nucleotides: 9. This CDR3 region has 16 residues. The CDR3 sequence is CSVEGATSGPSYEQYF. The CDR3 nucleotides are TGCAGCGTTGAAGGTGCTACTAGCGGACCTTCCTACGAGCAGTACTTC.

This chain joins TRBV29-1 and TRBJ2-7; 7 bases match TRBD1. The CDR3 totals 14 residues. J lost 3 bases, V lost 6 bases, and 11 bases had no gene match. Germline CDR1 and CDR2: SQVTM and ANQGSEA. The CDR3 DNA follows: TGCAGCGTCGTGGCCGGGACAGCCATCTACGAGCAGTACTTC. This translates into CSVVAGTAIYEQYF.

The rearrangement links TRBV4-1 to TRBJ2-3; either TRBD1 or TRBD2 may fit D (5 bases each). V lost 3 bases, J lost 4 bases, and 14 bases lay in between. Germline lookup yields CDR1 MGHRA and CDR2 YSYEKL. This CDR3 is 15 amino acids long. CDR3 residues: CASSHKTGRADTQYF. Here the CDR3 DNA reads TGCGCCAGCAGCCATAAGACGGGACGTGCAGATACGCAGTATTTT.

The genes are TRBV9 and TRBJ2-3; maybe TRBD2 (6 bases). The germline V gene encodes CDR1 SGDLS and CDR2 YYNGEE. The CDR3 totals 15 residues. The V end was cut by 0 bases, the J end by 5 bases, with 13 bases between. The CDR3 DNA reads as TGTGCCAGCAGCGTAGCGCGGGACTTCCGAGATACGCAGTATTTT. It specifies CASSVARDFRDTQYF.

DNA for the CDR3: TGTGCCAGCGGCGGAGCCTACGAGCAGTACTTC. This gives the protein CASGGAYEQYF. The genes are TRBV6-1 and TRBJ2-7, with D unclear. Trimming left V 8 bases short and J 2 bases short, with 7 bases between. Germline assignment: CDR1 MNHNS and CDR2 SASEGT. The CDR3 contains 11 residues.

This clone appeared a single time. The chain recombines TRBV29-1 with TRBJ2-5, with D maybe TRBD2 (6 bases). CDR3 length equals 14 residues. Germline CDR1 reads SQVTM; CDR2 reads ANQGSEA. Trimming left V 1 base short and J 1 base short, with 10 bases between. CDR3 nucleotide sequence: TGCAGCGTTGAAGGGGGTAGCGGCCAAGAGACCCAGTACTTC. This translates into CSVEGGSGQETQYF. Supplemented by reference TRBV29-1 and TRBJ2-5, the full variable domain reads SAVISQKPSRDICQRGTSLTIQCQVDSQVTMMFWYRQQPGQSLTLIATANQGSEATYESGFVIDKFPISRPNLTFSTLTVSNMSPEDSSIYLCSVEGGSGQETQYFGPGTRLLVL.

This clone was detected once. The V call is TRBV14, the J call TRBJ1-2, with TRBD1 identical over 7 bases. CDR1 and CDR2 from the germline V gene are SGHDN and FVKESK. With 0 bases clipped from V and 5 bases from J, the junction kept 15 bases outside the gene matches. The CDR3 contains 18 residues. The CDR3, as DNA: TGTGCCAGCAGCCAAGATCCCGCGACAGGGATTCAGAGATATGGCTACACCTTC. Encoded protein: CASSQDPATGIQRYGYTF.

The rearrangement joins TRBV6-1 to TRBJ2-7; the D gene is possibly TRBD2 (5 bases). The V end lost 2 bases, the J end lost 2 bases, and 22 bases lay between the germline ends. CDR1 MNHNS and CDR2 SASEGT come from the germline V gene. The CDR3 loop spans 18 amino acids. The CDR3 region has the DNA TGTGCCAGCAGTGAATCCACCCCGGGATCTTTTGGCGCCTACGAGCAGTACTTC. Translated: CASSESTPGSFGAYEQYF.

The chain has TRBV19 and TRBJ2-1; 7 bases agree with TRBD2. V lost 7 bases to trimming and J lost 7 bases; unmatched junction nucleotides: 13. CDR3 length: 15 amino acids. From germline, CDR1 is LNHDA and CDR2 SQIVND (reference sequence). The CDR3 DNA follows: TGTGCCAGTATTCCTTTTTGGCGGGAGAGTAATGAGCAGTTCTTC. Protein: CASIPFWRESNEQFF. Filled out from reference TRBV19 and TRBJ2-1, the complete variable domain reads DGGITQSPKYLFRKEGQNVTLSCEQNLNHDAMYWYRQDPGQGLRLIYYSQIVNDFQKGDIAEGYSVSREKKESFPLTVTSAQKNPTAFYLCASIPFWRESNEQFFGPGTRLTVL.

The chain carries TRBV11-2 and TRBJ2-7, with 8 bases matching TRBD1. This CDR3 region has 14 residues. Germline V gene lookup returns CDR1 SGHAT and CDR2 FQNNGV. The V gene end was trimmed by 4 bases and the J gene end by 8 bases; junction bases not matched to a gene: 10. The DNA for the CDR3 is TGTGCCAGCAGCTCCCCAGGACAGGGATTAAAGCAGTACTTC. It translates to CASSSPGQGLKQYF.

V usage is TRBV15 and J usage is TRBJ1-1; D not resolved. The CDR3 runs 15 residues. Germline V gene data show CDR1 as LNHNV and CDR2 as YYDKDF (reference sequence). The germline V and J ends were trimmed by 5 bases and 2 bases, with 15 bases remaining between them. DNA for the CDR3: TGTGCCACCAGCCGTCATGTGCCTACCAACACTGAAGCTTTCTTT. Protein: CATSRHVPTNTEAFF.